The present entry profiles one T cell receptor beta chain with its context. The same CDR3 can be traced to other DNA sequences in this sample. Only in-frame clones appear in the TCRdb table, and some are missing; sequencing was by immunoSEQ multiplex PCR. The top ten clones hold under 8.5% of a sample with around 340,000 clones, about 88% of them seen once. These data belong to a study of blood T cell repertoires in COVID-19. V was trimmed by 0 bases and J by 4 bases, leaving 9 bases between them. CDR3 size: 14 residues. Germline V CDR1 and CDR2: SGHTA, FQGNSA. This TCR was recovered from a woman aged 55-70 years with COVID-19, enrolled during active disease. The V call is TRBV7-2, the J call TRBJ2-5; D might be TRBD2 (6 bases). Sequenced: peripheral blood. This chain's CDR3 is CASSLAGGGETQYF. In nucleotides, the CDR3 is TGTGCCAGCAGCTTAGCGGGGGGAGGAGAGACCCAGTACTTC.